This entry concerns a single T cell receptor (beta chain). Its antigen is unknown. No base quality values were provided; no much bigger clone lies one nucleotide off. The sample's treatment or condition label, decoded: approximately 11-day PBMC culture with coronavirus spike peptide pools or control peptides (ViraFEST assay). The ViraFEST assay, used in the study, expanded antigen-specific T cells with peptide pools and then identified the expanded clonotypes through TCR sequencing. The positive SARS-CoV-2 PCR tests of the convalescent patients were dated from March to December 2020, before the Alpha, Beta and Delta variants emerged in the United States. Each well held more than 1.5 million PBMCs cultured in IMDM containing roughly 5% human AB serum and around 10 IU/ml IL-2, with 7.5 to 10 ug/ml peptide pools added. On days 3 and 7, half of the culture medium was replaced with fresh IL-2-containing medium. Once the cells had been in culture for less than 11 days, the EasySep CD4+ T cell isolation kit was used to isolate CD4+ T cells by negative selection. Ficoll-Paque Plus gradient centrifugation was used to isolate PBMCs from whole blood, and the isolated PBMCs were then either used fresh or cryopreserved at -140C. Triplicate wells were generally used for each culture condition.

The data belong to a study of vaccination and CD4 T cells after COVID-19 (dated by TCRdb to the early 2020s). About the full investigation: Convalescent patients had a positive SARS-CoV-2 result on nasal swab PCR, and of these patients, several had mild disease and one had severe disease. For stimulating the cultures, overlapping spike peptide pools were used, derived from SARS-CoV-2 as well as from the common cold coronaviruses HCoV-NL63, HCoV-OC43 and HCoV-229E. As controls, cultures received a CEFX viral epitope pool (the positive control), an HIV-1 Nef peptide pool (the negative control), or no peptide at all. The convalescent cohort included six males and four females, with two Hispanic individuals, seven Caucasians, two Asians and one multiracial person. Post-COVID blood samples were collected from convalescent patients a median of roughly 100 days after diagnosis, with a range of roughly 30 to 161 days. The spike-specific CD4+ TCR repertoire was compared before and after mRNA vaccination in nine to ten COVID-19 convalescent patients and a handful of infection-naive healthy vaccine recipients. Participants got two doses of the Pfizer-BioNTech BNT162b2 vaccine (n=8) or two doses of the Moderna mRNA-1273 vaccine (n=2). Post-vaccine blood samples were obtained a median of around 74 days after the second vaccine dose, with a range of roughly 13 to 250 days. Here is what the overall study found, with its caveats: Relatively few convalescent patients were included in the study, and early timepoints after natural infection were not analyzed. In convalescent patients, a median around 90% of post-vaccine SARS-CoV-2-reactive clones were detected only after vaccination, and vaccine-specific priming was suggested by this finding. An increase in the median number of SARS-CoV-2-reactive clonotypes from around 20 after infection to a few dozen after vaccination was observed, but the change was not found to be significant. Of the vaccine-specific clones found in convalescent patients, nearly all (304 of 307) were mono-reactive for SARS-CoV-2 spike instead of being cross-reactive with common cold coronaviruses.

The germline V gene (reference sequence) sets CDR1 to WNHNN and CDR2 to SYGVQD. The CDR3 measures 15 amino acids from cysteine to phenylalanine. Only the CDR3 DNA stays, 45 bases, in frame from base 1. V is trimmed back by 0 bases and J by 5 bases, and the junction contains 1 base that no gene match accounts for. Library construction relied on PCR. TCR sequencing of DNA from cultured CD4+ T cells used the Oncomine TCR Beta short-read assay at the Johns Hopkins FTIC core. The QIAamp micro DNA kit was used to extract genomic DNA from the cultured CD4+ T cells. Oncomine TCR Beta libraries made from cultured CD4+ T cells were pooled using unique dual indexes and sequenced on an Illumina iSeq 100. The source study handled its data this way. Non-productive sequences were filtered out, and CDR3s that did not start with C, did not end with F or W, or were shorter than 7 amino acids were discarded. Antigen-specific clonotypes were identified with the MANAFEST web application by comparing peptide-stimulated wells with reference and other culture wells. To be called positive, a clone needed an FDR below 0.05, an odds ratio above 5, and a productive frequency above 0.1% in at least two of three replicate wells. A clonotype counted as cross-reactive if it showed significant expansion both in the SARS-CoV-2 spike wells and in at least one common cold coronavirus spike condition. CDR3 homology was assessed with Levenshtein distances (stringdist) and unrooted phylogenetic trees (ape) in R version 3.6.1. Starting from the raw public reads, TCRdb applied fastp trimming at Q25, assembled clones with MiXCR and retained in-frame beta chains. Entries that share a CDR3 protein sequence are merged under the most common genes and DNA. In this record, the V and J calls reflect TCRdb's handling and not the investigators' own analysis. This sample comprises 15,000 to 20,000 distinct CDR3 sequences, over 40% of them detected only once. Together, the top ten hold 9.6% of the sample.

The chain couples TRBV10-1 to TRBJ2-3, and 11 junction bases match TRBD2. The sequence came from a human donor who had recovered from COVID-19. Sequenced material: CD4+ T cells from blood, cultured in vitro. The nucleotide sequence is TGCGCCAGCAGTGAGTCAGGACTAGCGGGAGATACGCAGTATTTT. Its product reads: CASSESGLAGDTQYF.